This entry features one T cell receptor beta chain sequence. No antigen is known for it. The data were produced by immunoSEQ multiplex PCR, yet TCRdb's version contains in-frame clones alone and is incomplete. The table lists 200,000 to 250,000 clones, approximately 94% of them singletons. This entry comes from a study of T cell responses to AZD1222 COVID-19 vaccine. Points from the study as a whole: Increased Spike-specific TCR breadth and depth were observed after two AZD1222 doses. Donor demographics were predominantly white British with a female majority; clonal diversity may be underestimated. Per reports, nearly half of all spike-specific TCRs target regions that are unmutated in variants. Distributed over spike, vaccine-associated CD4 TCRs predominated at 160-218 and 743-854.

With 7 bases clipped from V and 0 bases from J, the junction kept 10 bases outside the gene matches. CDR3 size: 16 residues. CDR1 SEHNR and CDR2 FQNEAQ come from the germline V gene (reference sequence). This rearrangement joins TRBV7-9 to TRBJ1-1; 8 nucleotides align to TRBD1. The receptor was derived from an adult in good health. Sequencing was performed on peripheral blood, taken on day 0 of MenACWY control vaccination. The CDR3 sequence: CASKGQGDSVNTEAFF. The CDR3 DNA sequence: TGTGCCAGCAAAGGACAGGGCGATTCTGTGAACACTGAAGCTTTCTTT. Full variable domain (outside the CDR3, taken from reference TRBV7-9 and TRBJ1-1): DTGVSQNPRHKITKRGQNVTFRCDPISEHNRLYWYRQTLGQGPEFLTYFQNEAQLEKSRLLSDRFSAERPKGSFSTLEIQRTEQGDSAMYLCASKGQGDSVNTEAFFGQGTRLTVV.